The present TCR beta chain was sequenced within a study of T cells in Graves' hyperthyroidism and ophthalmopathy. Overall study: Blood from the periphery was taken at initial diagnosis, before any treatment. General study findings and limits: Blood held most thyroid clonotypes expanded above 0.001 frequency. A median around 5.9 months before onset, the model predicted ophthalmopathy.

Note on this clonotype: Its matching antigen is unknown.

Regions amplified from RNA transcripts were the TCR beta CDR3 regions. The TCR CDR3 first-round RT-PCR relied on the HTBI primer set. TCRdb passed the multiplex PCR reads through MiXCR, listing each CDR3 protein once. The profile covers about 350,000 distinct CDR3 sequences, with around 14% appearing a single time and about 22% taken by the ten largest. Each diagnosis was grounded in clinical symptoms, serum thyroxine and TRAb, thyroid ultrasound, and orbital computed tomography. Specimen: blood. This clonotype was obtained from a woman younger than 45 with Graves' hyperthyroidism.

The CDR3 is CASSNSGIQKGQFF. As DNA, the CDR3 is TGTGCCAGTAGTAACTCCGGGATACAGAAGGGGCAGTTCTTC. This chain connects TRBV19 to TRBJ2-1; a weak D match, TRBD2 (5 bases). Trimming stripped 4 bases from V and 12 bases from J, with 19 bases between. CDR1 is LNHDA and CDR2 is SQIVND in the germline V gene (reference sequence). The CDR3 covers 14 residues.